Listed below are T cell receptor beta chains from one sample, sequenced in a study of cytomegalovirus exposure and HLA in healthy donors. TCRdb's copy holds only in-frame clones and misses some; the assay was immunoSEQ multiplex PCR. The repertoire holds 200,000 to 250,000 clones, approximately 68% seen once, with less than 2% in the top ten. The material sequenced was PBMCs. Receptors originate from a young woman in good health and CMV-seronegative. CDR3s include the opening cysteine and the closing phenylalanine or tryptophan. Fields, in order: clone size, J gene, D gene, V gene, CDR3 protein, CDR3 DNA. The D gene is left open where the match is weak. Expanded clones get a size class; other rows say once, few or many, or leave the size out.

clone size: -; J gene: TRBJ1-2; D gene: -; V gene: TRBV4-1; CDR3 protein: CASSQDLTVYKANYGYTF; CDR3 DNA: TGCGCCAGCAGCCAAGATCTGACAGTGTATAAAGCTAACTATGGCTACACCTTC
clone size: -; J gene: TRBJ2-1; D gene: TRBD2; V gene: TRBV7-2; CDR3 protein: CASSPLGGGRASRYNEQFF; CDR3 DNA: TGTGCCAGCAGCCCCCTCGGGGGCGGGAGGGCCTCCAGGTACAATGAGCAGTTCTTC
clone size: -; J gene: TRBJ2-2; D gene: TRBD1; V gene: TRBV5-5; CDR3 protein: CASSSGVTGGFGELFF; CDR3 DNA: TGTGCCAGCAGCTCAGGGGTGACAGGGGGCTTTGGGGAGCTGTTTTTT
clone size: few; J gene: TRBJ2-5; D gene: -; V gene: TRBV11-1; CDR3 protein: CASSLQGTETQYF; CDR3 DNA: TGTGCCAGCAGCTTACAGGGAACAGAGACCCAGTACTTC
clone size: -; J gene: TRBJ1-2; D gene: -; V gene: TRBV10-3; CDR3 protein: CAISESGLRDYTF; CDR3 DNA: TGTGCCATCAGTGAGTCGGGACTGCGGGACTACACCTTC
clone size: few; J gene: TRBJ2-3; D gene: -; V gene: TRBV2; CDR3 protein: CASSDWSASTDTQYF; CDR3 DNA: TGTGCCAGCAGTGATTGGAGTGCTAGCACAGATACGCAGTATTTT
clone size: -; J gene: TRBJ1-2; D gene: -; V gene: TRBV11-2; CDR3 protein: CASSLSSGTSGYTF; CDR3 DNA: TGTGCCAGCAGCTTATCATCCGGTACGTCTGGCTACACCTTC
clone size: -; J gene: TRBJ2-5; D gene: -; V gene: TRBV29-1; CDR3 protein: CSVIGLADAETQYF; CDR3 DNA: TGCAGCGTAATAGGACTGGCGGACGCGGAGACCCAGTACTTC
clone size: -; J gene: TRBJ2-7; D gene: -; V gene: TRBV2; CDR3 protein: CASSVAQQSHEQYF; CDR3 DNA: TGTGCCAGCAGTGTGGCTCAACAAAGTCACGAGCAGTACTTC
clone size: -; J gene: TRBJ2-2; D gene: -; V gene: TRBV18; CDR3 protein: CASSTLWGANTGELFF; CDR3 DNA: TGTGCCAGCTCCACCCTTTGGGGCGCGAACACCGGGGAGCTGTTTTTT
clone size: few; J gene: TRBJ2-1; D gene: TRBD2; V gene: TRBV2; CDR3 protein: CASSEAALAGAGEQFF; CDR3 DNA: TGTGCCAGCAGTGAAGCGGCGCTAGCGGGAGCGGGGGAGCAGTTCTTC
clone size: -; J gene: TRBJ1-2; D gene: -; V gene: TRBV6-1; CDR3 protein: CASTLGQTSYGYTF; CDR3 DNA: TGTGCCAGCACCTTGGGGCAGACGAGCTATGGCTACACCTTC
clone size: once; J gene: TRBJ1-2; D gene: -; V gene: TRBV30; CDR3 protein: CAWTSGQIEGYTF; CDR3 DNA: TGTGCCTGGACCTCGGGACAAATAGAGGGCTACACCTTC
clone size: -; J gene: TRBJ2-2; D gene: -; V gene: TRBV9; CDR3 protein: CAISAPLLEMGHRPMLFF; CDR3 DNA: TGTGCCATCAGCGCCCCACTCCTCGAGATGGGGCACCGGCCCATGCTGTTTTTT
clone size: -; J gene: TRBJ2-5; D gene: TRBD2; V gene: TRBV5-6; CDR3 protein: CASSLGKGGQETQYF; CDR3 DNA: TGTGCCAGCAGCTTAGGGAAGGGAGGGCAAGAGACCCAGTACTTC
clone size: -; J gene: TRBJ1-4; D gene: -; V gene: TRBV14; CDR3 protein: CASSQVEWPNEKLFF; CDR3 DNA: TGTGCCAGCAGCCAAGTGGAGTGGCCTAATGAAAAACTGTTTTTT
clone size: -; J gene: TRBJ2-7; D gene: -; V gene: TRBV29-1; CDR3 protein: CSVEIGAGEQYF; CDR3 DNA: TGCAGCGTTGAAATTGGGGCAGGGGAGCAGTACTTC
clone size: -; J gene: TRBJ1-2; D gene: -; V gene: TRBV7-9; CDR3 protein: CASSPSKGLGYTF; CDR3 DNA: TGTGCCAGCAGCCCCAGTAAGGGACTGGGCTACACCTTC
clone size: few; J gene: TRBJ2-7; D gene: TRBD2; V gene: TRBV28; CDR3 protein: CASSLPGTTYEQYF; CDR3 DNA: TGTGCCAGCAGTTTACCTGGGACTACCTACGAGCAGTACTTC
clone size: -; J gene: TRBJ2-1; D gene: -; V gene: TRBV4-1; CDR3 protein: CASSQDQNNEQFF; CDR3 DNA: TGCGCCAGCAGCCAAGATCAGAACAATGAGCAGTTCTTC
clone size: -; J gene: TRBJ1-2; D gene: TRBD1; V gene: TRBV6-5; CDR3 protein: CASSAGTVYGYTF; CDR3 DNA: TGTGCCAGCAGCGCGGGGACAGTCTATGGCTACACCTTC
clone size: -; J gene: TRBJ1-1; D gene: -; V gene: TRBV11-3; CDR3 protein: CASSPDRDTEAFF; CDR3 DNA: TGTGCCAGCAGCCCCGACCGGGACACTGAAGCTTTCTTT
clone size: -; J gene: TRBJ2-1; D gene: TRBD2; V gene: TRBV11-1; CDR3 protein: CASSKRTSGGAIDEQFF; CDR3 DNA: TGTGCCAGCAGCAAACGGACTAGCGGGGGGGCCATCGATGAGCAGTTCTTC
clone size: -; J gene: TRBJ2-2; D gene: -; V gene: TRBV5-8; CDR3 protein: CASSLRLAPEGIHGELFF; CDR3 DNA: TGTGCCAGCAGCTTAAGGCTAGCCCCGGAGGGGATTCACGGGGAGCTGTTTTTT
clone size: -; J gene: TRBJ1-1; D gene: -; V gene: TRBV7-3; CDR3 protein: CASSLNGGVTEAFF; CDR3 DNA: TGTGCCAGCAGCTTAAACGGGGGGGTCACTGAAGCTTTCTTT
clone size: few; J gene: TRBJ2-7; D gene: -; V gene: TRBV5-5; CDR3 protein: CASSLEVVSEGQYF; CDR3 DNA: TGTGCCAGCAGCTTGGAGGTCGTATCGGAGGGGCAGTACTTC
clone size: -; J gene: TRBJ2-1; D gene: -; V gene: TRBV7-9; CDR3 protein: CASSFPGLNEQFF; CDR3 DNA: TGTGCCAGCAGCTTCCCCGGACTCAATGAGCAGTTCTTC
clone size: -; J gene: TRBJ1-2; D gene: -; V gene: TRBV30; CDR3 protein: CAWSLGSFLRVGYTF; CDR3 DNA: TGTGCCTGGAGTCTCGGGTCGTTTTTACGAGTTGGCTACACCTTC
clone size: -; J gene: TRBJ1-1; D gene: -; V gene: TRBV9; CDR3 protein: CASSVVGAGNTEAFF; CDR3 DNA: TGTGCCAGCAGCGTAGTGGGGGCCGGGAACACTGAAGCTTTCTTT
clone size: few; J gene: TRBJ1-5; D gene: -; V gene: TRBV21-1; CDR3 protein: CASSKKTQAEWPQHF; CDR3 DNA: TGTGCCAGCAGCAAAAAAACACAGGCGGAATGGCCCCAGCATTTT
clone size: -; J gene: TRBJ2-6; D gene: -; V gene: TRBV16; CDR3 protein: CASTPTGANVLTF; CDR3 DNA: TGTGCCAGCACGCCTACGGGGGCCAACGTCCTGACTTTC
clone size: -; J gene: TRBJ2-7; D gene: -; V gene: TRBV19; CDR3 protein: CASTTVGRGTSEQYF; CDR3 DNA: TGTGCCAGTACCACCGTGGGCAGGGGGACTTCCGAGCAGTACTTC
clone size: -; J gene: TRBJ2-5; D gene: TRBD2; V gene: TRBV9; CDR3 protein: CASSVGASGGAWETQYF; CDR3 DNA: TGTGCCAGCAGCGTAGGGGCTAGCGGGGGGGCCTGGGAGACCCAGTACTTC